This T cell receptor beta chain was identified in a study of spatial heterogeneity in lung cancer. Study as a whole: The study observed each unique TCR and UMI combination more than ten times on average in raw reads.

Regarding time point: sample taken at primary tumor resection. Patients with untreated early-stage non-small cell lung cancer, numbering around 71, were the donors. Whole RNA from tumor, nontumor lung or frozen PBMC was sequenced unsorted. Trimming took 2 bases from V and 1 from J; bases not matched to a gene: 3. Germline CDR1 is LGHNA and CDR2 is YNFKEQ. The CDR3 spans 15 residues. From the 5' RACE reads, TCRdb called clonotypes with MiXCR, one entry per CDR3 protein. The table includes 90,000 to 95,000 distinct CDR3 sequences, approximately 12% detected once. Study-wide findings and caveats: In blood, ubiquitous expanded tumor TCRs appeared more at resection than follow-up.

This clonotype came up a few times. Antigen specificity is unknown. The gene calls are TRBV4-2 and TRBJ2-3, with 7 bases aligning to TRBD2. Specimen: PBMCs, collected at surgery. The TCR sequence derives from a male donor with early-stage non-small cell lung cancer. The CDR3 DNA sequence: TGTGCCAGCAGCCAAACTAGCGCCCGCACAGATACGCAGTATTTT. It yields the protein CASSQTSARTDTQYF.